This TCR beta chain emerged from a study of shared clonotypes between healthy human individuals. Study-level background: Per donor, CD8 memory used one plate, CD8 naive used two, CD4 memory used three and CD4 naive used three. Study observations and caveats: Sampling used blood alone; tissue repertoires probably differ.

Trimming cost V 4 bases and J 8 bases, with 8 bases left between them. CDR1 and CDR2 from the germline V gene are SGHVS and FQNEAQ. The CDR3 is 12 residues long. About this clone: Its antigen remains unknown.

Several immunoSEQ 96-well plates shared each subset's DNA, each plate a replicate. Sequencing was performed with immunoSEQ multiplex PCR; in TCRdb, only in-frame clones are kept and a portion is missing. The table records some 2.1 million clones, around 95% of them present only once. It was CD45RO-negative cells, positively selected for CCR7, that made up naive CD8 cells, with terminally differentiated effector memory CD45RA+ cells excluded. HIV-negative, healthy adults without recent acute infections or vaccinations were the donors. The J gene is TRBJ1-4, the V gene TRBV7-8, with D maybe TRBD1 (5 bases). The TCR sequence derives from a man aged 18-30 years in good health. Some clones in this sample may be carry-over from other donors' samples. Sample: naive CD8+ T cells from PBMCs. The chain's CDR3 is CASSSGGEKLFF. DNA of the CDR3: TGTGCCAGCAGCTCCGGGGGAGAAAAACTGTTTTTT.